This T cell receptor (beta chain) was obtained from a study of graft-versus-host responses after intestinal transplantation. About the research overall: Anti-thymocyte globulin induction, then tacrolimus and steroids for approximately 3 years, went to all recipients. Study observations and caveats: GvH clonotypes were identified within recipient marrow, with a subset emerging first in ileum or blood.

This CDR3 has 15 residues. The germline V gene has CDR1 SGHRS and CDR2 YFSETQ. J lost 7 bases, V lost 0 bases, and 3 bases had no gene match. Clones were sequenced by immunoSEQ multiplex PCR, and TCRdb holds only the in-frame ones, with some missing. The sample has 100,000 or so clones; 90% to 95% are singletons. On this clone: Antigen: not known.

The sequence derives from a human donor who received an intestinal transplant. This sequence joins TRBV5-1 and TRBJ2-1, with 11 bases that match TRBD2. The specimen comprised unstimulated CD4+ T cells sorted from spleen or lymph node cells, sampled before intestinal transplant. CDR3 loop: CASSLDPSGRNEQFF. In DNA form, the CDR3 reads TGCGCCAGCAGCTTGGATCCTAGCGGGAGGAATGAGCAGTTCTTC.